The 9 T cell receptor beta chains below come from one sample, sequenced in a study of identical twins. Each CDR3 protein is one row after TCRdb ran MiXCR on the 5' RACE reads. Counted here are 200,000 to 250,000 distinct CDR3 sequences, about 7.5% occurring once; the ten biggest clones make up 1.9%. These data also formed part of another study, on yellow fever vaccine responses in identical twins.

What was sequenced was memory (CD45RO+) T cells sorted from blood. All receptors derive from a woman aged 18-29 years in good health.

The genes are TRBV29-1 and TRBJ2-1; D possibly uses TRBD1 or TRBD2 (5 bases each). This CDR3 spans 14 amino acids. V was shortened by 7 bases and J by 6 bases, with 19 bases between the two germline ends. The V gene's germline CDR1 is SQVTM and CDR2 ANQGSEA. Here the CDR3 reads CSASPGPLVNEQFF. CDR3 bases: TGCAGCGCCTCTCCGGGACCTTTAGTCAATGAGCAGTTCTTC.

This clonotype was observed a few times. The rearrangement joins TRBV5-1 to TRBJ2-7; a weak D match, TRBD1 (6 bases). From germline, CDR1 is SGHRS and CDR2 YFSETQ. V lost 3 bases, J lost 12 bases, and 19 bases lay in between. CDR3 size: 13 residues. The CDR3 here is CASSSSEGTRRYF. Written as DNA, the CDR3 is TGCGCCAGCAGCTCGAGTGAGGGGACACGGCGGTACTTC. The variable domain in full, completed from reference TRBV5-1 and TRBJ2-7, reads KAGVTQTPRYLIKTRGQQVTLSCSPISGHRSVSWYQQTPGQGLQFLFEYFSETQRNKGNFPGRFSGRQFSNSRSEMNVSTLELGDSALYLCASSSSEGTRRYFGPGTRLTVT.

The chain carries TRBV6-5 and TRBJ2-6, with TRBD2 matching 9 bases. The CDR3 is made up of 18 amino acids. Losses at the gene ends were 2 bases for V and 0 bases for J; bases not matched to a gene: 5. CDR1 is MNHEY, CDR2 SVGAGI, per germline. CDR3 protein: CASSYGLAGNSGANVLTF. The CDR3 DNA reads TGTGCCAGCAGTTACGGGCTAGCGGGGAACTCTGGGGCCAACGTCCTGACTTTC.

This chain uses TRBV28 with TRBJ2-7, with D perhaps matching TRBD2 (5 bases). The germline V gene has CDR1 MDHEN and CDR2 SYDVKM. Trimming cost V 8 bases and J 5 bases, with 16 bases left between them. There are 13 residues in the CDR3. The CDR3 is CASRSAGRDEQYF. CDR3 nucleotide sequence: TGTGCCAGCCGCTCCGCCGGGCGGGACGAGCAGTACTTC.

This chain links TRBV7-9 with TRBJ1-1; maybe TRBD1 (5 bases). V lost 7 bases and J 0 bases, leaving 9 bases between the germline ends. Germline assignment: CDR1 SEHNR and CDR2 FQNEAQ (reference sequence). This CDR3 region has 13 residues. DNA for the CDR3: TGTGCCAGCACTAGGGGTATGAACACTGAAGCTTTCTTT. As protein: CASTRGMNTEAFF.

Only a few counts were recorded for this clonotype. The CDR3, as DNA: TGTGCCAGCAGACAAGACAGGGCGACCGGGGAGCTGTTTTTT. Translation: CASRQDRATGELFF. The chain is built from TRBV2 and TRBJ2-2; 7 bases map to TRBD1. The V and J ends lost 6 bases and 5 bases, in that order; junction bases with no gene match: 6. CDR3 size: 14 residues. CDR1 SNHLY and CDR2 FYNNEI come from the germline V gene.

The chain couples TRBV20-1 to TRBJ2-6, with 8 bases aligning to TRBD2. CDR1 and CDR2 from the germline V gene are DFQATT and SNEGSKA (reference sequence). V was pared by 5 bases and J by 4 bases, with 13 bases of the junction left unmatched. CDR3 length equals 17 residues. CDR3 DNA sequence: TGCAGTGCTCCTCGGGGAAGCGGGAGTTCCGGGGCCAACGTCCTGACTTTC. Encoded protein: CSAPRGSGSSGANVLTF.

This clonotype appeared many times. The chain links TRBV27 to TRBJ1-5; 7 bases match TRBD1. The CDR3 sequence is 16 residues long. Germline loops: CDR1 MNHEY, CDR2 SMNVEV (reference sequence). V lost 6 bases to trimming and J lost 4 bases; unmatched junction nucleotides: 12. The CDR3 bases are TGTGCCAGCAGCCGGGACAGCCCTTTTCTTAATCAGCCCCAGCATTTT. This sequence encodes CASSRDSPFLNQPQHF.

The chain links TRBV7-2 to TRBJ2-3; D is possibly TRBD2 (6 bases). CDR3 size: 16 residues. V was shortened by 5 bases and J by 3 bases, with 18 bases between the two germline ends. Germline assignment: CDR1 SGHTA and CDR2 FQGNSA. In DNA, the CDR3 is TGTGCCAGCAGCCCCATGGGGGGAGTAGCGACAGATACGCAGTATTTT. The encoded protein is CASSPMGGVATDTQYF.